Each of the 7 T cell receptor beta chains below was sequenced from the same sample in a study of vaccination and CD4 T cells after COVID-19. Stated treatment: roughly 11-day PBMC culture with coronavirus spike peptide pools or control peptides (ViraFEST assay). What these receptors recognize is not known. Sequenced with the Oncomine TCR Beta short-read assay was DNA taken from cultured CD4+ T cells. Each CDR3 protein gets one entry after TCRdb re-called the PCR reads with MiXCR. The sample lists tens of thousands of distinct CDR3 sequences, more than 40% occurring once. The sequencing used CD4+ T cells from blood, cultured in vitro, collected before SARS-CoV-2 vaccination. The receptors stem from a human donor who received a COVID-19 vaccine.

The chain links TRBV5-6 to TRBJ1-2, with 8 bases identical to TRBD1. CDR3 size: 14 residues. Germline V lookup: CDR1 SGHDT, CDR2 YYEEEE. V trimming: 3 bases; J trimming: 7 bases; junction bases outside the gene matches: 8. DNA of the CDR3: TGTGCCAGCAGCTATACGGACAGGGCGGGTGGCTACACCTTC. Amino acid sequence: CASSYTDRAGGYTF.

CDR3 loop: CASSLEGDETDTQYF. CDR3 in DNA: TGCGCCAGCAGCTTGGAGGGGGATGAGACAGATACGCAGTATTTT. V gene TRBV5-1 combines with J gene TRBJ2-3; D possibly corresponds to TRBD1 (6 bases). The CDR3 has 15 amino acids. Germline lookup yields CDR1 SGHRS and CDR2 YFSETQ. Between the trimmed V and J ends, which lost 0 bases and 3 bases, there was a span of 11 bases.

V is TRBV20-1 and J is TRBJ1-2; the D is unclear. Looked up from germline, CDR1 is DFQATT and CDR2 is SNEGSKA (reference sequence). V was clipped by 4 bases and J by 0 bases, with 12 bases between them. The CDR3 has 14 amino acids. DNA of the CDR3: TGCAGTGCTACCCACAGCCCGCCTAACTATGGCTACACCTTC. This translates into CSATHSPPNYGYTF.

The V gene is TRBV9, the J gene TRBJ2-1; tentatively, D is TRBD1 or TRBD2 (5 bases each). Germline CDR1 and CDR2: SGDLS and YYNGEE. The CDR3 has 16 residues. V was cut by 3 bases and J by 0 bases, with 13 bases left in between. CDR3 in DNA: TGTGCCAGCAGCGGAACCACGGGGCTCTCCTACAATGAGCAGTTCTTC. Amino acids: CASSGTTGLSYNEQFF.

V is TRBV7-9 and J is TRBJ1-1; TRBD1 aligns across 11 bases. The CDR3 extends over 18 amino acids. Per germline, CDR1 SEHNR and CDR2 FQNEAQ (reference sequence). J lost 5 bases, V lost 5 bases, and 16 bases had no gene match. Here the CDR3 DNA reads TGTGCCAGCAGCGCGAAATACCGGACAGGGGGCGCGGGGACTGAAGCTTTCTTT. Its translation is CASSAKYRTGGAGTEAFF.

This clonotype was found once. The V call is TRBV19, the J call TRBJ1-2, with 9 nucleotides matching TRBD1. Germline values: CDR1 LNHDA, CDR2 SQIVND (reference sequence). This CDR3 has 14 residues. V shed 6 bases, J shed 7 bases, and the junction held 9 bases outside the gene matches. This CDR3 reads CASRRQGVPSGYTF. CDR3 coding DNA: TGTGCCAGTAGGCGACAGGGGGTCCCATCTGGCTACACCTTC.

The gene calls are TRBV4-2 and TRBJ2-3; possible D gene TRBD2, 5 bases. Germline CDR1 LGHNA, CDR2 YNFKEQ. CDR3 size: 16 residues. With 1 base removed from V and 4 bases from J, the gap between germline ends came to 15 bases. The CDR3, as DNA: TGTGCCAGCAGCCAAGGGGGAGTTGTGAAAGCAGATACGCAGTATTTT. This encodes CASSQGGVVKADTQYF.